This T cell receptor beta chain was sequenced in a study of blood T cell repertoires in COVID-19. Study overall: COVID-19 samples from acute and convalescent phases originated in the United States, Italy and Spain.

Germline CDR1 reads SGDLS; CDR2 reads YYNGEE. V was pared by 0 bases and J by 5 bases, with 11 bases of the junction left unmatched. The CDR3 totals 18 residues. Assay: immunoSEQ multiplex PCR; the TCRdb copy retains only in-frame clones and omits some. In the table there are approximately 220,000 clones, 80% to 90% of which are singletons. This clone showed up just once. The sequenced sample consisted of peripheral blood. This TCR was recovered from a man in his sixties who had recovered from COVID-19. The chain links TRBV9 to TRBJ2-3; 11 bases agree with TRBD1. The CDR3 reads CASSVVTGTGGEQDTQYF. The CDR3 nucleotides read TGTGCCAGCAGCGTAGTGACCGGGACAGGGGGTGAGCAAGATACGCAGTATTTT.